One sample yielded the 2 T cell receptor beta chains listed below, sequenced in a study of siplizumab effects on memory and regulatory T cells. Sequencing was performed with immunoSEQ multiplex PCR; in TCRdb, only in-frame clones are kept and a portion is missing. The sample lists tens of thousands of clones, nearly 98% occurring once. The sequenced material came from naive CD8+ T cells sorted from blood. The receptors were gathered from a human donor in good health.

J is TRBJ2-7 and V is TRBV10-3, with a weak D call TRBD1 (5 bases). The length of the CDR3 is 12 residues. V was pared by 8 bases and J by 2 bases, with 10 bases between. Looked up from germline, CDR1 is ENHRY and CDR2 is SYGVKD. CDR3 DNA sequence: TGTGCCATCGCGGAACAGGCCTACGAGCAGTACTTC. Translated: CAIAEQAYEQYF.

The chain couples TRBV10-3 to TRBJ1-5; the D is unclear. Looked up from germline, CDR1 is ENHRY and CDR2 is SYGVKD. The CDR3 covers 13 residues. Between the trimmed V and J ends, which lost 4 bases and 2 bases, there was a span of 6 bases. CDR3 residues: CAISGGGNQPQHF. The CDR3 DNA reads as TGTGCCATCAGTGGGGGTGGCAATCAGCCCCAGCATTTT.